This T cell receptor (beta chain) was recovered during a study of shared clonotypes between healthy human individuals. Study observations and caveats: Sequencing depth was expected to influence donor clonotype sharing. Researchers sampled only blood; tissue repertoires likely differ.

About this clone: Its specificity is not known.

Measured with immunoSEQ multiplex PCR; TCRdb has only the in-frame clones, and not every one. Of 400,000 to 500,000 clones listed, 60% to 85% were seen once; the top ten hold roughly 13%. Donors had no recently reported acute infections or vaccinations and were HIV-negative. Only Caucasian adults living in Nashville, Tennessee made up the donor group. CDR3 length: 14 residues. The V gene end was trimmed by 4 bases and the J gene end by 2 bases; junction bases not matched to a gene: 3. Germline lookup yields CDR1 SGHRS and CDR2 YFSETQ. This receptor was identified in a woman aged 40 to 50 in good health. Some clones in this sample may be carry-over from other donors' samples. The gene calls are TRBV5-1 and TRBJ1-3, with 7 bases identical to TRBD1. Sequencing was done on a sample of PBMCs. The DNA of the CDR3 is TGCGCCAGCAGCATTACAGGGGCTGGAAACACCATATATTTT. This sequence encodes CASSITGAGNTIYF.